The 6 T cell receptor beta chains presented below share a single source sample, sequenced in a study of T cells after yellow fever vaccination. TCRdb re-called the 5' RACE reads with MiXCR, one entry per CDR3 protein. The table lists more than 300,000 distinct CDR3 sequences, around 4.5% of them singletons. Material: PBMCs, obtained 15 days after the yellow fever booster vaccination. The receptor set was obtained from a man in his late teens or twenties who received the YFV17D yellow fever vaccine.

V usage is TRBV7-2 and J usage is TRBJ1-1; tentative D call: TRBD1 (5 bases). CDR1 is SGHTA, CDR2 FQGNSA, per germline. This CDR3 is 15 amino acids long. Trimming took 5 bases from V and 1 from J, leaving 14 bases between them. CDR3 residues: CASSPPYGGNTEAFF. The CDR3 DNA reads as TGTGCCAGCAGCCCCCCATATGGGGGGAACACTGAAGCTTTCTTT. Together with reference TRBV7-2 and TRBJ1-1, the CDR3 gives the full variable domain: GAGVSQSPSNKVTEKGKDVELRCDPISGHTALYWYRQSLGQGLEFLIYFQGNSAPDKSGLPSDRFSAERTGGSVSTLTIQRTQQEDSAVYLCASSPPYGGNTEAFFGQGTRLTVV.

This clonotype was counted between two and nine times. The rearrangement links TRBV7-9 to TRBJ2-3; D is undetermined. The CDR3 runs to 13 residues. The V end was cut by 4 bases, the J end by 3 bases, with 8 bases between. Germline lookup yields CDR1 SEHNR and CDR2 FQNEAQ (reference sequence). CDR3: CASSSERTDTQYF. The CDR3 nucleotides are TGTGCCAGCAGCTCAGAGAGGACAGATACGCAGTATTTT.

This clonotype was counted many times. The chain uses TRBV6-5 and TRBJ1-1, with D perhaps TRBD1 (5 bases). Per the germline V gene, CDR1 is MNHEY and CDR2 is SVGAGI. Trimming removed 10 bases at V and 3 bases at J, with 18 bases between. The CDR3 covers 14 residues. The CDR3 loop is CAIRPGLTDTEAFF. DNA for the CDR3: TGTGCCATACGACCGGGGCTTACGGACACTGAAGCTTTCTTT.

This clonotype was seen at least ten times. The rearrangement joins TRBV4-3 to TRBJ2-5; 7 bases match TRBD2. Trimming took 0 bases from V and 5 from J; bases not matched to a gene: 3. Germline assignment: CDR1 LGHNA and CDR2 YSLEER. The CDR3 is 14 residues long. The CDR3 DNA is TGCGCCAGCAGCCAAGATGGGGGGGTGGAGACCCAGTACTTC. Translated: CASSQDGGVETQYF.

As for this clonotype: Relative to the germline gene, one junction end is altered; a read error may explain this. V is TRBV7-7 and J is TRBJ2-1, with TRBD1 identical over 7 bases. The CDR3 consists of 14 residues. Germline loops: CDR1 SSHAT, CDR2 FNYEAQ (reference sequence). DNA for the CDR3: TGTGCTAGCAGCCAACCGGGACAGTACAATGAGCAGTTCTTC. Protein product: CASSQPGQYNEQFF.

This clonotype was counted many times. This sequence joins TRBV20-1 and TRBJ2-2; TRBD1 matches 7 bases. This CDR3 has 15 residues. Germline assignment: CDR1 DFQATT and CDR2 SNEGSKA (reference sequence). Losses at the gene ends were 0 bases for V and 4 bases for J; bases not matched to a gene: 5. The CDR3 DNA is TGCAGTGCTAGAGAACAGGGGAGACCCACCGGGGAGCTGTTTTTT. It translates to CSAREQGRPTGELFF.